The TCR beta chain under discussion was sequenced for a study of response to subunit inactivated influenza vaccine. Details on this clonotype: Antigen specificity is unknown.

The V and J ends lost 1 base and 4 bases, in that order; junction bases with no gene match: 5. The CDR3 is 15 amino acids. Germline values: CDR1 SGHRS, CDR2 YFSETQ. Each CDR3 protein gets one entry after TCRdb re-called the RT-PCR reads with MiXCR. The sample has hundreds of thousands of distinct CDR3 sequences, 12% to 15% seen once. Overall study findings and caveats: After each seasonal influenza vaccination, few new T cells are recruited, the authors suggested.

The input for sequencing was PBMCs from blood, taken 14 to 15 days before vaccination. The clonotype was recovered from a man over 45 who received an inactivated influenza vaccine. The chain combines TRBV5-1 with TRBJ2-7, with 10 bases that match TRBD2. This CDR3 reads CASSLFASGSYEQYF. CDR3 in DNA: TGCGCCAGCAGCTTGTTCGCTAGCGGGAGTTACGAGCAGTACTTC.